These 18 T cell receptor beta chains originate from one sample sequenced in a study of lymphopenia after photon versus proton radiotherapy. TCRdb keeps only in-frame clones here, not all; method: immunoSEQ multiplex PCR. The sample has about 16,000 clones, just over 85% seen once; the top ten hold around 10%. The sample consisted of peripheral blood, taken from a patient treated with proton-based radiotherapy. These receptors came from a man between 70 and 80 years old with pancreatic cancer.

This clone was found a few times. The chain has TRBV5-1 and TRBJ2-6; D perhaps matches TRBD1 (6 bases). The CDR3 covers 16 residues. Germline V gives CDR1 SGHRS, CDR2 YFSETQ. Trimming shortened V by 0 bases and J by 4 bases, and 11 bases separated the two germline ends. The CDR3 DNA reads as TGCGCCAGCAGCTTGGCTCAGGGGCGAGGGGCCAACGTCCTGACTTTC. Translated: CASSLAQGRGANVLTF.

The chain employs TRBV7-6 and TRBJ1-5; the D is unclear. The germline gives CDR1 SGHVS, CDR2 FNYEAQ. The CDR3 has 16 amino acids. Deletions cut 5 bases from V and 0 bases from J, with 14 bases between. CDR3 nucleotides: TGTGCCAGCAGCCCCCGAGGGCACACTAGCAATCAGCCCCAGCATTTT. It codes for CASSPRGHTSNQPQHF.

The table lists this clone with a count of one. The rearrangement links TRBV4-1 to TRBJ1-1, with no clear D. Trimming took off 2 bases at V and 6 bases at J, with 25 bases between the two ends. Germline CDR1 MGHRA, CDR2 YSYEKL. The CDR3 has 18 residues. The CDR3 DNA is TGCGCCAGCAGCCAAATTGGGCGGTGGGTGGCGTTGGTCCCTGAAGCTTTCTTT. Translated, it gives CASSQIGRWVALVPEAFF.

The chain couples TRBV27 to TRBJ1-6, with TRBD1 as a possible D gene (5 bases). Germline V lookup: CDR1 MNHEY, CDR2 SMNVEV (reference sequence). V was pared by 8 bases and J by 2 bases, with 19 bases between. There are 17 residues in the CDR3. In nucleotides, the CDR3 is TGTGCCAGCGCGGTGCAGACAGAATTTACCTATAATTCACCCCTCCACTTT. Translation: CASAVQTEFTYNSPLHF.

The J gene is TRBJ2-2, the V gene TRBV27; 15 bases line up with TRBD2. Germline CDR1 reads MNHEY; CDR2 reads SMNVEV (reference sequence). After removal of 2 bases from V and 4 bases from J, the junction contained 5 bases not matched to a gene. The CDR3 has 18 residues. Here the CDR3 DNA reads TGTGCCAGCAGTTTACAAGGACTAGCGGGAGGGCCCACCGGGGAGCTGTTTTTT. Amino acid sequence: CASSLQGLAGGPTGELFF.

This clone was counted only a few times. The sample has other DNA sequences that encode this CDR3 too. The rearrangement links TRBV7-2 to TRBJ2-5, with 14 bases that match TRBD2. The CDR3 contains 16 residues. CDR1 and CDR2 from the germline V gene are SGHTA and FQGNSA. Trimming took 5 bases from V and 5 from J; bases not matched to a gene: 7. In nucleotides, the CDR3 is TGTGCCAGCAGCAGAGGACTAGCGGGAGGAAGGGAGACCCAGTACTTC. Encoded protein: CASSRGLAGGRETQYF.

This clone was picked up one time. The V and J genes are TRBV7-3 and TRBJ2-3; D not resolved. Trimming stripped 5 bases from V and 6 bases from J, with 9 bases between. CDR1 and CDR2 from the germline V gene are SGHTA and FQGTGA. This CDR3 region has 12 residues. The CDR3 loop is CASSLYGDTQYF. Here the CDR3 DNA reads TGTGCCAGCAGCCTCTATGGGGATACGCAGTATTTT.

The V and J genes are TRBV11-2 and TRBJ1-1; D unresolved. V gave up 0 bases and J gave up 6 bases, with 14 bases separating them. This CDR3 has 15 residues. Germline CDR1 SGHAT, CDR2 FQNNGV. CDR3 nucleotide sequence: TGTGCCAGCAGCTTAGATAATAAAAGGTGGGCTGAAGCTTTCTTT. Translated, it gives CASSLDNKRWAEAFF.

The J gene is TRBJ1-5, the V gene TRBV19; 10 bases line up with TRBD1. The germline gives CDR1 LNHDA, CDR2 SQIVND (reference sequence). The V segment lost 7 bases and the J segment 5 bases; nucleotides outside the gene matches: 17. The CDR3 has 18 amino acids. CDR3 amino acids: CASMTHGQGGISYQPQHF. The CDR3 DNA reads as TGTGCCAGTATGACACATGGACAGGGGGGTATAAGTTATCAGCCCCAGCATTTT.

The rearrangement links TRBV18 to TRBJ2-7; D is perhaps TRBD2 (5 bases). V lost 2 bases and J 5 bases, leaving 10 bases between the germline ends. The CDR3 extends over 13 amino acids. Per germline, CDR1 KGHSH and CDR2 LQKENI. The CDR3 region is CASSPGYSDEQYF. In DNA, the CDR3 is TGTGCCAGCTCACCAGGGTATAGCGACGAGCAGTACTTC.

CDR3 sequence reads: CASSNPGQGTSYEQFF. In DNA form, the CDR3 reads TGTGCCAGCAGCAACCCCGGACAGGGTACGAGTTATGAGCAGTTCTTC. J is TRBJ2-1 and V is TRBV11-2; TRBD1 aligns across 8 bases. The CDR3 sequence is 16 residues long. The germline gives CDR1 SGHAT, CDR2 FQNNGV. Trimming removed 5 bases from V and 8 bases from J; junction bases left unmatched: 14.

The V call is TRBV5-4, the J call TRBJ2-3; 8 positions match TRBD2. The CDR3 is 14 residues long. Germline loops: CDR1 SGHNT, CDR2 YYREEE (reference sequence). Trimming took 1 base from V and 5 from J; bases not matched to a gene: 3. The CDR3 DNA reads as TGTGCCAGCAGCTTGCGGGCGGGAGGAGATACGCAGTATTTT. It specifies CASSLRAGGDTQYF.

The V call is TRBV19, the J call TRBJ1-2, with 7 bases that match TRBD1. CDR1 and CDR2 (germline): LNHDA, SQIVND (reference sequence). There are 13 residues in the CDR3. V gave up 6 bases and J gave up 8 bases; unmatched junction bases: 9. CDR3 nucleotide sequence: TGTGCCAGTAGCCGACTAACAGGGGAAGGCTACACCTTC. This sequence encodes CASSRLTGEGYTF.

The V gene is TRBV7-7, the J gene TRBJ2-7; 11 bases line up with TRBD1. The germline V gene encodes CDR1 SSHAT and CDR2 FNYEAQ (reference sequence). J lost 1 base, V lost 5 bases, and 4 bases had no gene match. The CDR3 runs 15 residues. The CDR3 reads CASSRDRGSSYEQYF. The CDR3 DNA sequence: TGTGCCAGCAGCCGGGACAGGGGGTCATCCTACGAGCAGTACTTC.

This sequence joins TRBV6-1 and TRBJ1-1, with a weak D call TRBD1 (5 bases). The CDR3 consists of 14 residues. V was cut by 5 bases and J by 4 bases, with 14 bases left in between. Germline lookup yields CDR1 MNHNS and CDR2 SASEGT. CDR3 sequence (DNA): TGTGCCAGCAGTCCTGGGGGGGAGCCCACTGAAGCTTTCTTT. Encoded protein: CASSPGGEPTEAFF.

The gene calls are TRBV5-1 and TRBJ2-4, with TRBD1 as a possible D gene (5 bases). The CDR3 is 16 amino acids. The germline V and J ends were trimmed by 0 bases and 2 bases, with 12 bases remaining between them. CDR1 is SGHRS and CDR2 is YFSETQ in the germline V gene. CDR3 in amino acids: CASSLAGAGTKNIQYF. DNA of the CDR3: TGCGCCAGCAGCTTGGCCGGTGCAGGGACCAAAAACATTCAGTACTTC.

The chain employs TRBV19 and TRBJ1-6; TRBD1 matches 7 bases. Germline V lookup: CDR1 LNHDA, CDR2 SQIVND (reference sequence). The CDR3 totals 15 residues. V lost 3 bases to trimming and J lost 10 bases; unmatched junction nucleotides: 9. CDR3 nucleotides: TGTGCCAGTAGTATCGGGAGGGGGCGAGGATCACCCCTCCACTTT. Translated, it gives CASSIGRGRGSPLHF.

This chain connects TRBV18 to TRBJ1-1, with D perhaps matching TRBD1 (5 bases). V lost 3 bases and J lost 5, with 10 bases in between. The CDR3 covers 13 residues. Germline lookup yields CDR1 KGHSH and CDR2 LQKENI. The CDR3 DNA follows: TGTGCCAGCTCACCGATCGGGGGGACTGAAGCTTTCTTT. Protein sequence: CASSPIGGTEAFF.